This T cell receptor (beta chain) was found in a study of CD4 and CD8 cells across lung adenocarcinoma regions. Samples came from patients with localized non-small cell lung adenocarcinoma. CDR3 length: 14 amino acids. From germline, CDR1 is MRHNA and CDR2 SNTAGT. V shed 6 bases and J 3 bases; nucleotides not matched to a gene: 2. TCRdb ran MiXCR on the PCR reads and lists one entry per CDR3 protein. The profile covers under 30,000 distinct CDR3 sequences, with around 53% appearing a single time and 40% to 50% taken by the ten largest. Sequenced sample: CD8+ T cells from the center of a lung tumor. The receptor comes from a male donor with lung adenocarcinoma. The CD4 and CD8 labels of this study may be unreliable. V gene TRBV6-4 combines with J gene TRBJ2-6, with TRBD1 matching 7 bases. CDR3 sequence reads: CASRGGLGANVLTF. In nucleotides, the CDR3 is TGTGCCAGCAGAGGGGGCCTTGGGGCCAACGTCCTGACTTTC.